These T cell receptor beta chains were read from a single sample in a study of blood T cell repertoires in COVID-19. Some clones are missing from TCRdb's copy, which holds only in-frame ones; the method was immunoSEQ multiplex PCR. The sample includes approximately 250,000 clones, around 80% of them seen just once. Specimen: PBMCs or T cells enriched from blood (not recorded which). These receptors were collected from a man aged 35 to 55 who had recovered from COVID-19. Both conserved end residues are part of each CDR3. A D gene is named only where the DNA matches it firmly. The size of a clone is reported for some rows only, either as once, few or many, or as a class for expanded clones.

clone_size	v_call	j_call	d_call	cdr3_aa	cdr3_nt
NA	TRBV5-1	TRBJ1-1	TRBD1	CASSSGDRATEAFF	TGCGCCAGCAGCTCAGGTGACAGGGCCACTGAAGCTTTCTTT
NA	TRBV3-1/TRBV3-2	TRBJ2-7	TRBD2	CASSRRYAGGFVPAYEQYF	TGTGCCAGCAGCCGGCGTTACGCGGGAGGTTTTGTTCCCGCCTACGAGCAGTACTTC
NA	TRBV19	TRBJ2-5	TRBD2	CASSLTGRGAQETQYF	TGTGCCAGTAGCCTTACAGGGCGGGGGGCCCAAGAGACCCAGTACTTC
NA	TRBV7-2	TRBJ1-6	NA	CASSRAYNSPLHF	TGTGCCAGCAGCCGGGCCTATAATTCACCCCTCCACTTT
NA	TRBV14	TRBJ1-1	NA	CASSQGSTALLRGAFF	TGTGCCAGCAGCCAAGGTTCTACAGCTCTTCTAAGGGGAGCTTTCTTT
NA	TRBV5-4	TRBJ1-2	TRBD1	CASSTSTGAYYGYTF	TGTGCCAGCAGCACTTCTACAGGGGCGTACTATGGCTACACCTTC
few	TRBV7-8	TRBJ2-7	TRBD2	CASSLVGGTSGTYEQYF	TGTGCCAGCAGCTTAGTCGGTGGGACTAGCGGGACCTACGAGCAGTACTTC
NA	TRBV27	TRBJ2-1	NA	CASSLESSYNEQFF	TGTGCCAGCAGTTTAGAATCGAGTTACAATGAGCAGTTCTTC
NA	TRBV25-1	TRBJ1-4	NA	CASSVGGRGSIEKLFF	TGTGCCAGCAGTGTAGGTGGAAGAGGAAGTATCGAAAAACTGTTTTTT
NA	TRBV21-1	TRBJ1-5	NA	CASRTGGNQPQHF	TGTGCCAGCAGAACAGGGGGCAATCAGCCCCAGCATTTT
NA	TRBV3-1/TRBV3-2	TRBJ2-2	NA	CASSQTGELFF	TGTGCCAGCAGCCAGACAGGGGAGCTGTTTTTT
once	TRBV2	TRBJ2-1	TRBD2	CASSALREEVEQFF	TGTGCCAGCAGTGCCCTGCGGGAGGAGGTTGAGCAGTTCTTC
NA	TRBV4-3	TRBJ1-5	NA	CASSQDSRADLRGQPQHF	TGCGCCAGCAGCCAAGACTCAAGGGCCGATCTCCGGGGACAGCCCCAGCATTTT
once	TRBV9	TRBJ2-5	NA	CASSLEGGGAETQYF	TGTGCCAGCAGCCTTGAGGGCGGAGGGGCGGAGACCCAGTACTTC
NA	TRBV4-1	TRBJ1-1	NA	CASSPKQGLHF	TGCGCCAGCAGCCCTAAGCAGGGGCTGCACTTT
NA	TRBV18	TRBJ1-4	TRBD1	CASSGQANEKLFF	TGTGCCAGCTCCGGACAGGCTAATGAAAAACTGTTTTTT
NA	TRBV5-1	TRBJ2-5	NA	CASSLRVVSETQYF	TGCGCCAGCAGCCTACGGGTGGTTTCAGAGACCCAGTACTTC
NA	TRBV30	TRBJ2-1	NA	CAWSAPNRAFPRQFF	TGTGCCTGGAGTGCTCCAAACCGGGCGTTCCCGCGACAGTTCTTC
NA	TRBV28	TRBJ2-7	NA	CASSFPGATYEQYF	TGTGCCAGCAGTTTCCCAGGGGCGACCTACGAGCAGTACTTC
NA	TRBV7-9	TRBJ1-3	NA	CASSYGGPGGNTIYF	TGTGCCAGCAGCTACGGAGGACCGGGAGGAAACACCATATATTTT
NA	TRBV21-1	TRBJ1-1	NA	CASSKGGGTEAFF	TGTGCCAGCAGCAAAGGGGGGGGCACTGAAGCTTTCTTT
NA	TRBV7-6	TRBJ2-7	NA	CASSLRTGVPYEQYF	TGTGCCAGCAGCTTAAGAACGGGGGTTCCCTACGAGCAGTACTTC
NA	TRBV28	TRBJ1-4	NA	CASSLRQGLGKLFF	TGTGCCAGCAGTTTGCGTCAGGGGCTGGGAAAACTGTTTTTT
NA	TRBV9	TRBJ2-1	TRBD2	CASSSPRRGGVDEQFF	TGTGCCAGCAGCTCCCCCCGGCGGGGGGGAGTGGATGAGCAGTTCTTC
NA	TRBV5-1	TRBJ2-5	TRBD1	CASSLQGDQETQYF	TGCGCCAGCAGCCTCCAGGGGGACCAAGAGACCCAGTACTTC
NA	TRBV6-2/TRBV6-3	TRBJ2-7	NA	CASSYRADTYEQYF	TGTGCCAGCAGTTACCGAGCTGATACCTACGAGCAGTACTTC
NA	TRBV13	TRBJ2-1	TRBD2	CASSNGGLAQYNEQFF	TGTGCCAGCAGCAACGGAGGACTAGCGCAATACAATGAGCAGTTCTTC
NA	TRBV19	TRBJ1-5	NA	CASSVLSGLNQPQHF	TGTGCCAGTAGTGTGCTGTCAGGCTTAAATCAGCCCCAGCATTTT
once	TRBV7-2	TRBJ1-4	TRBD1	CASSNRGRGTNEKLFF	TGTGCCAGCAGTAACAGGGGGCGCGGAACTAATGAAAAACTGTTTTTT
NA	TRBV2	TRBJ1-1	TRBD1	CASRGQANTEAFF	TGTGCCAGCAGGGGACAGGCGAACACTGAAGCTTTCTTT
NA	TRBV2	TRBJ2-1	NA	CASSAAYNEQFF	TGTGCCAGCAGTGCGGCCTACAATGAGCAGTTCTTC
NA	TRBV5-1	TRBJ2-7	TRBD2	CASSRGAGGEEQYF	TGCGCCAGCAGCCGCGGTGCGGGGGGGGAAGAGCAGTACTTC
NA	TRBV5-6	TRBJ1-2	NA	CASSLAMANYGYTF	TGTGCCAGCAGCTTGGCCATGGCCAACTATGGCTACACCTTC
NA	TRBV2	TRBJ1-2	NA	CASSESRVKGYGYTF	TGTGCCAGCAGTGAATCCAGGGTTAAAGGCTATGGCTACACCTTC
once	TRBV2	TRBJ2-5	NA	CASSGKDTQGETQYF	TGTGCCAGCAGTGGGAAGGACACCCAGGGGGAGACCCAGTACTTC
NA	TRBV7-6	TRBJ1-1	NA	CASSLGTPPYVVENTEAFF	TGTGCCAGCAGCTTAGGGACACCCCCCTATGTAGTGGAGAACACTGAAGCTTTCTTT
NA	TRBV11-2	TRBJ2-7	NA	CASSFIQGGGEQYF	TGTGCCAGCAGCTTTATACAGGGCGGTGGCGAGCAGTACTTC
NA	TRBV5-1	TRBJ2-7	TRBD1	CASSLSGGYEQYF	TGCGCCAGCAGCTTGTCAGGGGGTTACGAGCAGTACTTC
few	TRBV3-1/TRBV3-2	TRBJ1-4	NA	CASSPWDSGEKLFF	TGTGCCAGCAGCCCGTGGGACTCTGGCGAAAAACTGTTTTTT
NA	TRBV30	TRBJ2-1	TRBD2	CAGGSSYNEQFF	TGTGCTGGCGGGAGTTCCTACAATGAGCAGTTCTTC
NA	TRBV5-4	TRBJ1-3	NA	CASSESGAQGNTIYF	TGTGCCAGCAGCGAGTCCGGGGCCCAGGGGAACACCATATATTTT
NA	TRBV6-5	TRBJ1-1	NA	CASRAAGDTEAFF	TGTGCCAGCAGGGCGGCGGGCGACACTGAAGCTTTCTTT
NA	TRBV29-1	TRBJ1-2	NA	CSATRTDNYGYTF	TGCAGCGCAACACGGACAGACAACTATGGCTACACCTTC
NA	TRBV3-1/TRBV3-2	TRBJ1-6	NA	CASSQGGSNSPLHF	TGTGCCAGCAGCCAGGGGGGGTCTAATTCACCCCTCCACTTT
NA	TRBV19	TRBJ2-5	TRBD2	CASSGLAGGQETQYF	TGTGCCAGTAGTGGTCTAGCGGGAGGACAAGAGACCCAGTACTTC
NA	TRBV9	TRBJ2-1	TRBD1	CASSETGGAASYNEQFF	TGTGCCAGCAGCGAGACAGGGGGCGCGGCCTCATACAATGAGCAGTTCTTC
once	TRBV24-1	TRBJ2-3	NA	CATGSGGAGSTDTQYF	TGTGCCACCGGCAGTGGGGGGGCAGGTAGCACAGATACGCAGTATTTT